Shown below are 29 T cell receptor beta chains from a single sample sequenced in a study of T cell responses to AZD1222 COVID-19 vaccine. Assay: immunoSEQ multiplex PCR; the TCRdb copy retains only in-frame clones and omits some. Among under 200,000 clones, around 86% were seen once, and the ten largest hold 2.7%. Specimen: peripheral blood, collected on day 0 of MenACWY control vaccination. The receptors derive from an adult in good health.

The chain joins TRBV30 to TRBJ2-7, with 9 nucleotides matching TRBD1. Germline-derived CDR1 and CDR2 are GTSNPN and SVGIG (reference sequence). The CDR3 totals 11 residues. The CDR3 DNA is TGTGCGGGACAGGGTTTCTACGAGCAGTACTTC. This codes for CAGQGFYEQYF.

This CDR3 reads CASSSPRTGGANSPLHF. The CDR3 DNA is TGTGCCAGCAGCTCCCCTCGGACAGGGGGCGCTAATTCACCCCTCCACTTT. The chain is built from TRBV28 and TRBJ1-6; 11 bases match TRBD1. Germline V lookup: CDR1 MDHEN, CDR2 SYDVKM. This CDR3 has 17 residues. V shed 6 bases, J shed 6 bases, and the junction held 10 bases outside the gene matches.

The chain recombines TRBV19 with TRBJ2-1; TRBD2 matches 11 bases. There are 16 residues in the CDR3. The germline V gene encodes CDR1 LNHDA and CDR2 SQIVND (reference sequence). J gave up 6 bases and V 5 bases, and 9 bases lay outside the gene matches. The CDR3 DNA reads TGTGCCAGTAGTCCCTTAGCGGGAGGGCACAGCAATGAGCAGTTCTTC. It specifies CASSPLAGGHSNEQFF.

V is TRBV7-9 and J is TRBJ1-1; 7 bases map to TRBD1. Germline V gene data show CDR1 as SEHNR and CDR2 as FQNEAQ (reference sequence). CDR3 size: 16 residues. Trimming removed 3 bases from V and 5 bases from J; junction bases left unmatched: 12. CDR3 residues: CASSFGDRATGTEAFF. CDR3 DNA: TGTGCCAGCAGCTTCGGAGACAGGGCCACTGGGACTGAAGCTTTCTTT. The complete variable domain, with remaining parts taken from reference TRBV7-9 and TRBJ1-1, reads DTGVSQNPRHKITKRGQNVTFRCDPISEHNRLYWYRQTLGQGPEFLTYFQNEAQLEKSRLLSDRFSAERPKGSFSTLEIQRTEQGDSAMYLCASSFGDRATGTEAFFGQGTRLTVV.

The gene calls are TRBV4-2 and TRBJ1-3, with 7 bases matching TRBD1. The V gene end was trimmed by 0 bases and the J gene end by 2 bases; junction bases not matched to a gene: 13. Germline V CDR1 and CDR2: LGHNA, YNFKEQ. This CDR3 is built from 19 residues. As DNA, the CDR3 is TGTGCCAGCAGCCAAGATTCGGCAGGGGGGCTCGGTCCTGGAAACACCATATATTTT. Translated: CASSQDSAGGLGPGNTIYF.

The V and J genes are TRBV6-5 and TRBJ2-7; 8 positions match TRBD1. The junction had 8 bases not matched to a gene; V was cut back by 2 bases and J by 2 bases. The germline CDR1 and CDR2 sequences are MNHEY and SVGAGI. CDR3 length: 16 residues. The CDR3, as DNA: TGTGCCAGCAGTTACCCCCCCGGACAGGGCGCCTACGAGCAGTACTTC. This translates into CASSYPPGQGAYEQYF.

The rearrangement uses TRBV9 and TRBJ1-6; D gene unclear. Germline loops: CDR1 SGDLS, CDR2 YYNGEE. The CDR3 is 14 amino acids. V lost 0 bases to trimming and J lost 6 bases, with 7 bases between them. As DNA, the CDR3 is TGTGCCAGCAGCGTAGATTCAGTTAATTCACCCCTCCACTTT. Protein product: CASSVDSVNSPLHF.

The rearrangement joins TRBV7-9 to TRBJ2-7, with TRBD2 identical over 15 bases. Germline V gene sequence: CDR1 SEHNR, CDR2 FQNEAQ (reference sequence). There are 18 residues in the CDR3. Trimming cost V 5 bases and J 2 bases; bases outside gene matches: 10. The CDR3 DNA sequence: TGTGCCAGCAGCCCCACCGGGACTAGCGGGAGGACCCCCTACGAGCAGTACTTC. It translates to CASSPTGTSGRTPYEQYF.

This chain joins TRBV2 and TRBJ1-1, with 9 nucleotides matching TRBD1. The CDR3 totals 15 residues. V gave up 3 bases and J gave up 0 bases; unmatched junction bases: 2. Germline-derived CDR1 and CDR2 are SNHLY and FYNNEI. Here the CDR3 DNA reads TGTGCCAGCAGTGACCGGACAGGGGTGAACACTGAAGCTTTCTTT. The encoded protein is CASSDRTGVNTEAFF.

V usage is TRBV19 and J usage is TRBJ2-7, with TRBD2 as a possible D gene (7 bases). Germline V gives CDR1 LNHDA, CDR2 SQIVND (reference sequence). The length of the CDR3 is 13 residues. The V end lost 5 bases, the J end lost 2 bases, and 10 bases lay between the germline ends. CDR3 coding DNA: TGTGCCAGTAGTCCGGGGGGCGCCTACGAGCAGTACTTC. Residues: CASSPGGAYEQYF. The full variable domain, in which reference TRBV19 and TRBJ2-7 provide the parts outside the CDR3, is DGGITQSPKYLFRKEGQNVTLSCEQNLNHDAMYWYRQDPGQGLRLIYYSQIVNDFQKGDIAEGYSVSREKKESFPLTVTSAQKNPTAFYLCASSPGGAYEQYFGPGTRLTVT.

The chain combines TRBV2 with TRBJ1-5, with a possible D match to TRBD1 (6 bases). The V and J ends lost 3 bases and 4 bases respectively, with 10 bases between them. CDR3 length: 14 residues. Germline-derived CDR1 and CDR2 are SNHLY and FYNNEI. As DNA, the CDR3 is TGTGCCAGCAGTGAGACAGGTTGGAATCAGCCCCAGCATTTT. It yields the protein CASSETGWNQPQHF.

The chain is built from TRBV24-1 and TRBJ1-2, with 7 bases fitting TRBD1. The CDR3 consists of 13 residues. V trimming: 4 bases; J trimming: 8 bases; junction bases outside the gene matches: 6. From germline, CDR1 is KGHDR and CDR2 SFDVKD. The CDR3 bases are TGTGCCACCAGTGAACCGGGACAGCCGGGCTACACCTTC. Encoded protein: CATSEPGQPGYTF.

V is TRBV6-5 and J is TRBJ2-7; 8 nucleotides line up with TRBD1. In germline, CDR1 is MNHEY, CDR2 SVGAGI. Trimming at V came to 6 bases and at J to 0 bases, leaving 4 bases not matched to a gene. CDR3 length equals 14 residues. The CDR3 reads CASRRGQVSYEQYF. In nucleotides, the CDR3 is TGTGCCAGCAGGAGGGGACAGGTCTCCTACGAGCAGTACTTC.

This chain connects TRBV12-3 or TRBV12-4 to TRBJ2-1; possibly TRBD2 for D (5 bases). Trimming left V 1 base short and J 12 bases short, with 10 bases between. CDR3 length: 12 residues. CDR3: CASSLGVRGQFF. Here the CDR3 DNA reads TGTGCCAGCAGTTTAGGGGTACGGGGGCAGTTCTTC.

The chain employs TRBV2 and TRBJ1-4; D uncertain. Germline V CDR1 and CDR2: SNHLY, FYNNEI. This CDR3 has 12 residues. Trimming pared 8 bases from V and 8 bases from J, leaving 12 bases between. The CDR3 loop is CASAVTGEKLFF. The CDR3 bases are TGTGCCAGCGCTGTGACGGGCGAAAAACTGTTTTTT.

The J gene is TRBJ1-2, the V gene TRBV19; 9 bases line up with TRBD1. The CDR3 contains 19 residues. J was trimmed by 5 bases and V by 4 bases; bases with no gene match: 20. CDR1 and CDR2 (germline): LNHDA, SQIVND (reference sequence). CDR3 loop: CASSRGGTGGRSSIYGYTF. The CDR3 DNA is TGTGCCAGTAGTAGGGGTGGAACAGGGGGCCGTTCCTCGATATATGGCTACACCTTC.

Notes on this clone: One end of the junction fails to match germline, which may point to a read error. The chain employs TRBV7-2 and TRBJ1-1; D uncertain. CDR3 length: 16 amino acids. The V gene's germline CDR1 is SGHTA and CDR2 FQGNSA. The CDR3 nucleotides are TGTGCCAGCAGCTTATTTCTAATGTCGGGGAACGCTGAAGCTTTCTTT. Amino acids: CASSLFLMSGNAEAFF. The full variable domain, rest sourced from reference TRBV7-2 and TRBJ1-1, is GAGVSQSPSNKVTEKGKDVELRCDPISGHTALYWYRQSLGQGLEFLIYFQGNSAPDKSGLPSDRFSAERTGGSVSTLTIQRTQQEDSAVYLCASSLFLMSGNAEAFFGQGTRLTVV.

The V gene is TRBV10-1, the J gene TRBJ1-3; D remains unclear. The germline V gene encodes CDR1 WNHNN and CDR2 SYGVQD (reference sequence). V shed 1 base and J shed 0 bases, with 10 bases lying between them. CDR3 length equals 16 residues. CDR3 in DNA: TGCGCCAGCAGTGAGTTGGCAGTCCTCTCTGGAAACACCATATATTTT. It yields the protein CASSELAVLSGNTIYF.

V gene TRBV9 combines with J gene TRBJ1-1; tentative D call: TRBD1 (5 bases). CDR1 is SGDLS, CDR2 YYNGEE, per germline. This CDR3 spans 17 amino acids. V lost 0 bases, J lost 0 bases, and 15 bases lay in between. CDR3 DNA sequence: TGTGCCAGCAGCGTAGCTGGGTGGGACCACATGAACACTGAAGCTTTCTTT. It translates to CASSVAGWDHMNTEAFF.

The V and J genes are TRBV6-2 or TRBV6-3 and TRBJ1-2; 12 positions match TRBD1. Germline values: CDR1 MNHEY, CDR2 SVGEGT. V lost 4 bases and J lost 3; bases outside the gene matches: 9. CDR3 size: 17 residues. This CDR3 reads CASSSSPGQGADYGYTF. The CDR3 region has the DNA TGTGCCAGCAGTTCTTCACCGGGACAGGGGGCTGACTATGGCTACACCTTC.

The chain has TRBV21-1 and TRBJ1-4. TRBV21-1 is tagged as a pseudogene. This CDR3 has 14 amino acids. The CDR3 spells CASSPRRVNEKLFF. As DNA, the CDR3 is TGTGCCAGCAGCCCCCGGAGGGTCAATGAAAAACTGTTTTTT.

The CDR3 here is CASSYEVYNEQFF. The CDR3 DNA follows: TGTGCCAGCAGTTACGAAGTCTACAATGAGCAGTTCTTC. The J gene is TRBJ2-1, the V gene TRBV6-2 or TRBV6-3; no clear D. V lost 2 bases and J 3 bases, leaving 5 bases between the germline ends. The CDR3 runs 13 residues. Germline CDR1 MNHEY, CDR2 SVGEGT.

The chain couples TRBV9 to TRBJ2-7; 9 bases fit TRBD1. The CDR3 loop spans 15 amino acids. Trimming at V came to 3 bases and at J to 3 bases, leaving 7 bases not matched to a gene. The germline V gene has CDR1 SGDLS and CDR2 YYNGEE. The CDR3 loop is CASSAPGQGGYEQYF. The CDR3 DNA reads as TGTGCCAGCAGCGCCCCGGGACAGGGAGGCTACGAGCAGTACTTC.

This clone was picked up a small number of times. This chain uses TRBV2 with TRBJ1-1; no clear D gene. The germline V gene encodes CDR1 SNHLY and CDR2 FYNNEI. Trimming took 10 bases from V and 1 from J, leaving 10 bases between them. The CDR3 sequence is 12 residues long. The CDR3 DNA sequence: TGTGCCACCGGAAGGGAGAACACTGAAGCTTTCTTT. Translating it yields CATGRENTEAFF.

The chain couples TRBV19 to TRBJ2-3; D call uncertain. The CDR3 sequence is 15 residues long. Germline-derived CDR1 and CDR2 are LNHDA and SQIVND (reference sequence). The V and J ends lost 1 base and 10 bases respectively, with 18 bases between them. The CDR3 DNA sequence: TGTGCCAGTAGTATAGCGGGCCCCACCCCTAGGGCGCAGTATTTT. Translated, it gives CASSIAGPTPRAQYF.

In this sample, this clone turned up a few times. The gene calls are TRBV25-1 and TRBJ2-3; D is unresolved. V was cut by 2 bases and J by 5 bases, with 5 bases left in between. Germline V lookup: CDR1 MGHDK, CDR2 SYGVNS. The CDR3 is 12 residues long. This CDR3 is CASSERLDTQYF. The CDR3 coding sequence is TGTGCCAGCAGTGAAAGATTAGATACGCAGTATTTT.

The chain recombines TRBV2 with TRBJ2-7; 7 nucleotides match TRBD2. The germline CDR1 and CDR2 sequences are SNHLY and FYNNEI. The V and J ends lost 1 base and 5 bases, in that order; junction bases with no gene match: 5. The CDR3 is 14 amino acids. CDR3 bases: TGTGCCAGCAGTGAAGGCGGGAGCGGGCACGAGCAGTACTTC. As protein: CASSEGGSGHEQYF.

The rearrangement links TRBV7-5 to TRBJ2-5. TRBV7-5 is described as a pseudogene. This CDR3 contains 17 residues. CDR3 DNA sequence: TGTGTCAGAAGCTTAGTATACCCAGGGAGAGTTCAAGAGACCCAGTACTTC. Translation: CVRSLVYPGRVQETQYF.

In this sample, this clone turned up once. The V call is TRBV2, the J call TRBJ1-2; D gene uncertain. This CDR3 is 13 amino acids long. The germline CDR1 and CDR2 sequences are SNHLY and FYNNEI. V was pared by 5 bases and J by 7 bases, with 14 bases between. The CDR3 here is CASSSEEAGGYTF. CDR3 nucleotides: TGTGCCAGCAGTTCCGAGGAGGCGGGTGGCTACACCTTC.